These 17 T cell receptor beta chains were all obtained from the same sample, sequenced in a study of Tregs in tolerant kidney transplant recipients. Libraries were prepared by immunoSEQ multiplex PCR; TCRdb keeps only in-frame clonotypes and omits some of them. This table lists some 14,000 clones. Related graft donors supplied nonmyeloablative bone marrow transplants, and mixed chimerism was transient. The starting material was CD8+ T cells from blood (PBMCs), obtained 6 months after the transplant. All receptors come from a human patient who received a combined kidney and bone marrow transplant. Some T cells may have come from the graft donor.

Comment on this clone: The CDR3 goes on 3 residues after the read ends, and that part is filled in from the germline J gene. The chain is built from TRBV2 and TRBJ1-1; a weak D match, TRBD1 (5 bases). Trimming pared 8 bases from V and 2 bases from J, leaving 21 bases between. Germline assignment: CDR1 SNHLY and CDR2 FYNNEI. The CDR3 consists of 16 residues. Incomplete CDR3 DNA: TGTGCCAGCGAGCGGGGCTTTGGGCAGTACAACACTGAA. This encodes CASERGFGQYNTE. The full CDR3 protein is CASERGFGQYNTEAFF.

As to this clone: A read error may account for a junction end that differs from germline. The read terminates 3 residues before the CDR3 end, so the remaining end is supplied by the germline J gene. J is TRBJ2-2 and V is TRBV20-1; 8 nucleotides match TRBD2. CDR3 length equals 14 residues. Looked up from germline, CDR1 is DFQATT and CDR2 is SNEGSKA (reference sequence). Incomplete CDR3 DNA: TGCAGTGCCAGAGGCGGGGGGAGGTTCGGGGAG. Its translation: CSARGGGRFGE. The full CDR3 protein is CSARGGGRFGELFF.

A word on this clone: The CDR3 end falls 3 residues outside the read, so it is completed with the germline J gene. The V gene is TRBV7-6, the J gene TRBJ1-2; TRBD1 agrees at 12 bases. The CDR3 spans 15 residues. V shed 5 bases, J shed 7 bases, and the junction held 8 bases outside the gene matches. Germline lookup yields CDR1 SGHVS and CDR2 FNYEAQ. Incomplete CDR3 DNA: TGTGCCAGCAGCCCCTTGGGGACAGGGGGCTTTGGC. Protein product: CASSPLGTGGFG. The full CDR3 sequence reads CASSPLGTGGFGYTF. Complete variable domain (other parts from reference TRBV7-6 and TRBJ1-2): GAGVSQSPRYKVTKRGQDVALRCDPISGHVSLYWYRQALGQGPEFLTYFNYEAQQDKSGLPNDRFSAERPEGSISTLTIQRTEQRDSAMYRCASSPLGTGGFGYTFGSGTRLTVV.

Concerning this clone: The read halts 3 residues ahead of the CDR3 end, with the missing end drawn from the germline J gene. The gene calls are TRBV7-2 and TRBJ2-3; 7 bases align to TRBD1. The germline CDR1 and CDR2 sequences are SGHTA and FQGNSA. The CDR3 has 13 amino acids. The ends lost 8 bases at V and 8 bases at J; junction bases unmatched: 10. The part of the CDR3 DNA that was read is TGTGCCAGCGCCCGACAGGGAAGGAGTACG. It specifies CASARQGRST. The CDR3 as a whole reads CASARQGRSTQYF.

Concerning this clone: The CDR3 is cut off 3 residues early in the read; its end comes from the germline J gene. The chain couples TRBV11-3 to TRBJ2-1, with 7 nucleotides matching TRBD2. Germline CDR1 reads SGHNT; CDR2 reads YENEEA. Losses at the gene ends were 4 bases for V and 4 bases for J; bases not matched to a gene: 7. The CDR3 has 15 amino acids. CDR3 bases read: TGTGCCAGCAGCTACATGGGGGGGGGATACAATGAG. Its translation: CASSYMGGGYNE. The CDR3 as a whole reads CASSYMGGGYNEQFF.

With respect to this clone: A junction boundary mismatches the germline segment, possibly from a read error. The DNA ends 3 residues before the CDR3 does, and the rest of the CDR3 is filled in from the germline J gene. The chain is built from TRBV4-2 and TRBJ1-1; TRBD1 is a possible D gene (5 bases). Germline V lookup: CDR1 LGHNA, CDR2 YNFKEQ. The length of the CDR3 is 14 residues. CDR3 DNA, as far as it was read: TGCGCCAGCAGCCTATGGGGGGGTGACACTGAA. Translation: CASSLWGGDTE. The complete CDR3 protein is CASSLWGGDTEAFF.

Of note for this clone: The missing CDR3 end, 3 residues past where the read stops, is filled in from the germline J gene. The rearrangement uses TRBV2 and TRBJ2-7; unclear D gene. This CDR3 is 13 amino acids long. From germline, CDR1 is SNHLY and CDR2 FYNNEI. V was pared by 5 bases and J by 2 bases, with 10 bases between. The CDR3 bases that were read are TGTGCCAGCAGTCGCCCACGGGCCTACGAG. Translated, it gives CASSRPRAYE. The full CDR3 reads CASSRPRAYEQYF.

About this clone: One end of the junction fails to match germline, which may point to a read error. From the germline J gene comes the end of the CDR3, since the read stops 3 residues before it. Other DNA sequences in the same sample also yield this CDR3. The chain links TRBV4-2 to TRBJ1-5; D ambiguous. The V gene's germline CDR1 is LGHNA and CDR2 YNFKEQ. The CDR3 covers 15 residues. CDR3: CASSQDSGSNQPQHF. The CDR3 DNA, read in part, is TGCGCCAGCAGCCAAGATTCAGGATCCAATCAGCCC.

Details on this clone: The read comes to an end 3 residues before the CDR3 does, leaving the germline J gene to fill in the end. This chain connects TRBV5-1 to TRBJ2-7; 10 bases align to TRBD1. The CDR3 runs to 14 residues. The germline V gene encodes CDR1 SGHRS and CDR2 YFSETQ. Germline trimming cut 4 bases from V and 6 bases from J; bases unmatched to any gene: 7. The CDR3 loop is CASSARQGAGEQYF. The CDR3 DNA, read in part, is TGCGCCAGCAGCGCCAGACAGGGGGCGGGCGAG.

CDR3: CASSLVQGLNQPQHF. The sequenced part of the CDR3 DNA is TGTGCCAGCAGCTTAGTACAGGGCCTAAATCAGCCC. The rearrangement joins TRBV11-2 to TRBJ1-5; TRBD1 is a possible D gene (6 bases). The read ends 3 residues shy of where the CDR3 ends; the end is completed using the germline J gene. V was clipped by 1 base and J by 4 bases, with 11 bases between them. The CDR3 has 15 amino acids. Per germline, CDR1 SGHAT and CDR2 FQNNGV.

Worth noting for this clone: With the read ending 3 residues before the CDR3 end, the germline J gene is used to fill in that end. V is TRBV5-6 and J is TRBJ1-2; 10 bases line up with TRBD1. The CDR3 sequence is 14 residues long. Germline V gene data show CDR1 as SGHDT and CDR2 as YYEEEE. V lost 3 bases, J lost 7 bases, and 6 bases stayed unmatched. The CDR3: CASSSGTGVRGYTF. The sequenced CDR3 bases are TGTGCCAGCAGCTCCGGGACAGGGGTTCGTGGC.

Note on this clone: The read comes to an end 3 residues before the CDR3 does, leaving the germline J gene to fill in the end. This chain uses TRBV10-3 with TRBJ1-5; D is unclear. The CDR3 contains 17 residues. Trimming took off 3 bases at V and 2 bases at J, with 17 bases between the two ends. Germline V gives CDR1 ENHRY, CDR2 SYGVKD. The CDR3: CAISDGPMVKGNQPQHF. CDR3 bases read: TGTGCCATCAGTGATGGCCCGATGGTGAAGGGCAATCAGCCC.

A note on this clone: From the germline J gene comes the end of the CDR3, since the read stops 3 residues before it. The genes are TRBV13 and TRBJ2-3; 9 nucleotides align to TRBD2. This CDR3 spans 14 amino acids. CDR1 PRHDT and CDR2 FYEKMQ come from the germline V gene (reference sequence). Incomplete CDR3 DNA: TGTGCCAGCAGCGCCGGGACTAGCACGGAGACG. The encoded protein is CASSAGTSTET. The full-length CDR3 reads as CASSAGTSTETQYF.

Points on this clone: The read is 3 residues too short to cover the CDR3 end, so that end is filled in from the germline J gene. The chain joins TRBV30 to TRBJ1-1; a weak D match, TRBD1 (5 bases). The V gene lost 0 bases and the J gene lost 5 bases, with 7 bases spanning the gap. This CDR3 is built from 12 residues. From germline, CDR1 is GTSNPN and CDR2 SVGIG (reference sequence). CDR3: CAWSVEGTEAFF. The CDR3 bases that were read are TGTGCCTGGAGTGTGGAGGGGACTGAA. Supplemented by reference TRBV30 and TRBJ1-1, the full variable domain reads SQTIHQWPATLVQPVGSPLSLECTVEGTSNPNLYWYRQAAGRGLQLLFYSVGIGQISSEVPQNLSASRPQDRQFILSSKKLLLSDSGFYLCAWSVEGTEAFFGQGTRLTVV.

Concerning this clone itself: The read gets to within 3 residues of the CDR3 end, and the germline J gene fills in the rest. The chain combines TRBV19 with TRBJ2-3; 8 nucleotides agree with TRBD1. The germline gives CDR1 LNHDA, CDR2 SQIVND (reference sequence). CDR3 size: 15 residues. CDR3 region: CASSIQGANYQPQYF. CDR3 bases read: TGTGCCAGTAGTATCCAGGGGGCTAACTATCAGCCG.

Note on this clone: The read is 3 residues too short to cover the CDR3 end, so that end is filled in from the germline J gene. The rearrangement uses TRBV15 and TRBJ2-7; the match to TRBD2 covers 12 bases. Germline assignment: CDR1 LNHNV and CDR2 YYDKDF (reference sequence). The junction had 3 bases not matched to a gene; V was cut back by 5 bases and J by 1 base. CDR3 length: 15 amino acids. The CDR3 loop is CATSDGLAGSYEQYF. Partial CDR3 DNA: TGTGCCACCAGCGACGGACTAGCGGGGTCCTACGAG.

The CDR3 DNA, read in part, is TGTGCCAGCAGCCCCGGGGGGGTAGAGACC. Translation: CASSPGGVET. The whole CDR3 protein is CASSPGGVETQYF. V usage is TRBV7-7 and J usage is TRBJ2-5; 8 bases are shared with TRBD2. Coverage ceases 3 residues before the CDR3 finishes, and the germline J gene fills in the end. Germline lookup yields CDR1 SSHAT and CDR2 FNYEAQ (reference sequence). Losses at the gene ends were 5 bases for V and 4 bases for J; bases not matched to a gene: 3. The CDR3 consists of 13 residues. Using reference TRBV7-7 and TRBJ2-5 for the parts outside the CDR3, the full variable domain is GAGVSQSPRYKVTKRGQDVTLRCDPISSHATLYWYQQALGQGPEFLTYFNYEAQPDKSGLPSDRFSAERPEGSISTLTIQRTEQRDSAMYRCASSPGGVETQYFGPGTRLLVL.